A single sample gave rise to the 6 T cell receptor beta chains below, sequenced in a study of OX40 agonist ivuxolimab in advanced cancers. Clones were sequenced by immunoSEQ multiplex PCR, and TCRdb holds only the in-frame ones, with some missing. The repertoire holds 50,000 to 75,000 clones, with about 92% as singletons. Sequenced material: CD4+ or CD8+ T cells sorted from blood, taken in a trial of the OX40 agonist ivuxolimab. The receptors originated from an adult with an advanced solid tumor such as melanoma, head and neck, liver or kidney cancer.

In DNA form, the CDR3 reads TGTGCCAGCAGTTACCCCCAGGGGAGGCCCCAGCATTTT. This gives the protein CASSYPQGRPQHF. The V gene is TRBV6-5, the J gene TRBJ1-5; possible D gene TRBD1, 6 bases. CDR3 length: 13 amino acids. CDR1 is MNHEY and CDR2 is SVGAGI in the germline V gene. Between the trimmed V and J ends, which lost 2 bases and 9 bases, there was a span of 11 bases.

The V call is TRBV6-5, the J call TRBJ1-5; D remains ambiguous. The CDR3 runs to 11 residues. Trimming stripped 10 bases from V and 9 bases from J, with 13 bases between. Germline assignment: CDR1 MNHEY and CDR2 SVGAGI. CDR3 region: CATPTRGPQHF. The CDR3 coding sequence is TGTGCCACCCCAACGCGGGGGCCCCAGCATTTT.

This clone appeared once. The J gene is TRBJ2-3, the V gene TRBV5-4, with a weak D call TRBD1 (6 bases). Per the germline V gene, CDR1 is SGHNT and CDR2 is YYREEE (reference sequence). The CDR3 extends over 14 amino acids. Trimming left V 5 bases short and J 1 base short, with 11 bases between. CDR3 coding DNA: TGTGCCAGCAGGGCGAACAGGGGCACAGATACGCAGTATTTT. Amino acids: CASRANRGTDTQYF.

The V gene is TRBV19, the J gene TRBJ2-3; D uncertain. V lost 4 bases to trimming and J lost 3 bases, with 8 bases between them. This CDR3 is built from 13 residues. The V gene's germline CDR1 is LNHDA and CDR2 SQIVND (reference sequence). This CDR3 is CASSTQDTDTQYF. In DNA, the CDR3 is TGTGCCAGTAGTACCCAGGATACAGATACGCAGTATTTT.

The rearrangement links TRBV5-4 to TRBJ2-7; 8 positions match TRBD2. Germline loops: CDR1 SGHNT, CDR2 YYREEE (reference sequence). The V gene end was trimmed by 3 bases and the J gene end by 11 bases; junction bases not matched to a gene: 10. The CDR3 is 13 amino acids. The CDR3 sequence is CASSYGLAGIKYF. The CDR3 DNA sequence: TGTGCCAGCAGCTACGGACTAGCTGGGATAAAGTACTTC.

This clone was detected only once. This chain connects TRBV2 to TRBJ1-2; a weak D match, TRBD1 (5 bases). Per the germline V gene, CDR1 is SNHLY and CDR2 is FYNNEI. The CDR3 totals 14 residues. The germline V and J ends were trimmed by 2 bases and 4 bases, with 11 bases remaining between them. The CDR3 is CASSETGWSYGYTF. CDR3 nucleotide sequence: TGTGCCAGCAGTGAAACAGGTTGGTCCTATGGCTACACCTTC.